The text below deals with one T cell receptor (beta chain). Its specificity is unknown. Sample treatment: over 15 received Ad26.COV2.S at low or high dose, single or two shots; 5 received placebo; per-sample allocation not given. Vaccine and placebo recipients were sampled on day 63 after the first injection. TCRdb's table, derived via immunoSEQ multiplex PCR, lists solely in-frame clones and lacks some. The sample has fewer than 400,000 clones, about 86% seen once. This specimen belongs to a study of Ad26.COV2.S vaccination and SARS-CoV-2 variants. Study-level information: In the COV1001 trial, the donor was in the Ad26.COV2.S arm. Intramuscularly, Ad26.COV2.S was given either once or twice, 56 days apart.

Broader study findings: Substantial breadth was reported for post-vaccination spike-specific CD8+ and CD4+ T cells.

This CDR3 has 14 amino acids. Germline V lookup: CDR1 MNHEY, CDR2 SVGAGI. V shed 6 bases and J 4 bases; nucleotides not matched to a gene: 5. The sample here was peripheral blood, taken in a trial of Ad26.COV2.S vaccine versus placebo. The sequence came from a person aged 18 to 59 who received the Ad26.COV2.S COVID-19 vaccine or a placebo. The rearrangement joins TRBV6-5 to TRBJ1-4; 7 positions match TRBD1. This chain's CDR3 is CASRTDRINEKLFF. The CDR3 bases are TGTGCCAGCAGGACGGACAGGATTAATGAAAAACTGTTTTTT.